This T cell receptor beta chain is from a study of cytomegalovirus exposure and HLA in healthy donors. The wider study: Within an early data release were 85 million or so unique TCRs drawn from HLA-typed donors. Of all 400 or so donors who were genotyped, roughly 85% belonged to the Caucasian-associated ancestry cluster.

On this clone itself: The junction shows a germline mismatch at one end, possibly a read error.

Germline CDR1 is SGHNT and CDR2 is YENEEA. This CDR3 comprises 16 residues. 60 Vbeta and 13 Jbeta primers were used in PCR. The table came from immunoSEQ multiplex PCR; TCRdb's copy has only in-frame clones and leaves some out. The table shows some 200,000 clones, with approximately 85% occurring only once. J is TRBJ2-5 and V is TRBV11-3; 9 bases are shared with TRBD1. The sequenced material came from PBMCs. This TCR was recovered from a girl aged 5 to 17 in good health and CMV-seropositive. The CDR3 sequence: CASSHGQGPFGETQYF. For the CDR3, the DNA is TGCGCCAGCAGCCACGGACAGGGGCCGTTCGGAGAGACCCAGTACTTC. Filled out from reference TRBV11-3 and TRBJ2-5, the complete variable domain reads EAGVVQSPRYKIIEKKQPVAFWCNPISGHNTLYWYLQNLGQGPELLIRYENEEAVDDSQLPKDRFSAERLKGVDSTLKIQPAELGDSAVYLCASSHGQGPFGETQYFGPGTRLLVL.